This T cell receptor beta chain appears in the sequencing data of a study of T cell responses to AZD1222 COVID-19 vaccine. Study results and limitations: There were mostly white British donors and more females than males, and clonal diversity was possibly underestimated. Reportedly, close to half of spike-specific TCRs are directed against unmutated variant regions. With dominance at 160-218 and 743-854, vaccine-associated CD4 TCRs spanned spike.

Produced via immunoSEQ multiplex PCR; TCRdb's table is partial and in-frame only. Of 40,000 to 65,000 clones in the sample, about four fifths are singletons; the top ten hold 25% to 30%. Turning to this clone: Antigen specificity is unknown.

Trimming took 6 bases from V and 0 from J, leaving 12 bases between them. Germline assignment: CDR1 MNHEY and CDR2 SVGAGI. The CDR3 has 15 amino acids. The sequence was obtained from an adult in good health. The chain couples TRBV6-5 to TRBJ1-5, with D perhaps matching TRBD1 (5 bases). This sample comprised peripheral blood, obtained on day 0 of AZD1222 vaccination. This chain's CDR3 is CASRLQGYSNQPQHF. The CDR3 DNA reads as TGTGCCAGCAGACTTCAGGGCTATAGCAATCAGCCCCAGCATTTT.